What follows are 32 T cell receptor beta chains derived from one specimen sequenced in a study of identical twins. TCRdb re-called the 5' RACE reads through MiXCR, storing one row per CDR3 protein. The table records hundreds of thousands of distinct CDR3 sequences, about 20% of them present only once. These same data were also listed under a study on T cells expressing NK-cell markers.

Sequenced material: PBMCs. The receptors were sampled from a woman between 18 and 29 years old in good health.

The rearrangement joins TRBV5-1 to TRBJ2-1; the D is unclear. This CDR3 comprises 14 residues. V lost 3 bases, J lost 1 base, and 8 bases lay in between. Germline values: CDR1 SGHRS, CDR2 YFSETQ. CDR3 protein: CASSSLESYNEQFF. In DNA, the CDR3 is TGCGCCAGCAGCTCCCTAGAGTCCTACAATGAGCAGTTCTTC.

V gene TRBV3-1 combines with J gene TRBJ1-5; D unresolved. This CDR3 has 13 residues. V lost 0 bases and J 7 bases, leaving 7 bases between the germline ends. CDR1 is LGHDT and CDR2 is YNNKEL in the germline V gene (reference sequence). DNA for the CDR3: TGTGCCAGCAGCCAAGATCACGGACAGCCCCAGCATTTT. Residues: CASSQDHGQPQHF.

The V and J genes are TRBV3-1 and TRBJ2-3; TRBD2 agrees at 9 bases. This CDR3 spans 16 amino acids. The V gene end was trimmed by 3 bases and the J gene end by 2 bases; junction bases not matched to a gene: 6. Germline CDR1 and CDR2: LGHDT and YNNKEL (reference sequence). The CDR3 sequence: CASSHRLAEYTDTQYF. The CDR3 nucleotides read TGTGCCAGCAGCCACCGACTAGCGGAGTACACAGATACGCAGTATTTT.

This clonotype has a handful of counts. The CDR3 protein is CASSPYTTTYNEQFF. The CDR3, as DNA: TGTGCCAGCAGCCCTTACACCACCACCTACAATGAGCAGTTCTTC. The chain joins TRBV9 to TRBJ2-1; no clear D gene. Germline V gives CDR1 SGDLS, CDR2 YYNGEE. The V and J ends lost 4 bases and 2 bases respectively, with 13 bases between them. The CDR3 is 15 amino acids.

The chain recombines TRBV11-2 with TRBJ2-1; D may correspond to TRBD1 or TRBD2 (6 bases each). This CDR3 region has 15 residues. CDR1 and CDR2 (germline): SGHAT, FQNNGV. V dropped 5 bases and J dropped 4 bases, with 15 bases sitting between them. CDR3 DNA sequence: TGTGCCAGCAGCACGGAGGGGGTTTTGTACAATGAGCAGTTCTTC. Its protein product is CASSTEGVLYNEQFF. The full variable domain, in which reference TRBV11-2 and TRBJ2-1 provide the parts outside the CDR3, is EAGVAQSPRYKIIEKRQSVAFWCNPISGHATLYWYQQILGQGPKLLIQFQNNGVVDDSQLPKDRFSAERLKGVDSTLKIQPAKLEDSAVYLCASSTEGVLYNEQFFGPGTRLTVL.

V is TRBV7-2 and J is TRBJ2-5; D is possibly TRBD1 (5 bases). Per the germline V gene, CDR1 is SGHTA and CDR2 is FQGNSA. The CDR3 loop spans 12 amino acids. The ends were cut back, 5 bases at V and 5 bases at J, with 9 bases in the middle. CDR3 DNA: TGTGCCAGCAGCACAGGCCGCGAGACCCAGTACTTC. Protein product: CASSTGRETQYF.

The rearrangement uses TRBV5-1 and TRBJ2-1, with D unclear. The CDR3 runs to 14 residues. Germline CDR1 SGHRS, CDR2 YFSETQ. V shed 1 base and J shed 4 bases, with 9 bases lying between them. CDR3 region: CASSLYGIYNEQFF. CDR3 nucleotide sequence: TGCGCCAGCAGCTTGTACGGCATATACAATGAGCAGTTCTTC.

The table lists this clonotype with a few counts. The CDR3 sequence: CASSTQGRGQPQHF. The CDR3 DNA reads as TGTGCCAGCAGTACCCAGGGGAGAGGTCAGCCCCAGCATTTT. The chain carries TRBV2 and TRBJ1-5, with a weak D call TRBD1 (6 bases). The germline V gene encodes CDR1 SNHLY and CDR2 FYNNEI. With 5 bases removed from V and 6 bases from J, the gap between germline ends came to 14 bases. The CDR3 sequence is 14 residues long.

This chain uses TRBV27 with TRBJ2-1; D perhaps matches TRBD2 (6 bases). Trimming removed 3 bases at V and 5 bases at J, with 14 bases between. The germline CDR1 and CDR2 sequences are MNHEY and SMNVEV (reference sequence). There are 15 residues in the CDR3. This chain's CDR3 is CASSFAPSENNEQFF. CDR3 nucleotides: TGTGCCAGCAGTTTTGCGCCTAGCGAGAACAATGAGCAGTTCTTC.

J is TRBJ2-3 and V is TRBV5-1, with D possibly being TRBD1 (6 bases). Trimming stripped 3 bases from V and 2 bases from J, with 19 bases between. Germline loops: CDR1 SGHRS, CDR2 YFSETQ. The CDR3 has 17 residues. The CDR3, as DNA: TGCGCCAGCAGCTCCGGGACAACCCTAACATCCACAGATACGCAGTATTTT. Translation gives CASSSGTTLTSTDTQYF.

V is TRBV7-2 and J is TRBJ2-7, with D uncertain. CDR1 is SGHTA, CDR2 FQGNSA, per germline. There are 15 residues in the CDR3. With 1 base removed from V and 2 bases from J, the gap between germline ends came to 12 bases. The CDR3 sequence is CASSLVGIVTYEQYF. CDR3 nucleotide sequence: TGTGCCAGCAGCTTAGTTGGGATAGTTACCTACGAGCAGTACTTC.

This clonotype turned up a few times. The V and J genes are TRBV12-3 or TRBV12-4 and TRBJ2-5, with 7 bases that match TRBD2. CDR3 length: 13 residues. The V and J ends lost 3 bases and 7 bases, in that order; junction bases with no gene match: 5. The CDR3 DNA is TGTGCCAGCAGTTTCCTAGCGGTCTCGACCCAGTACTTC. Amino acid sequence: CASSFLAVSTQYF.

This clonotype was seen more than once but under ten times. The CDR3 DNA reads as TGCAGTGCCGCAAAGGGGACTAGCGGTTCCTACGAGCAGTACTTC. It is translated as CSAAKGTSGSYEQYF. V and J are TRBV20-1 and TRBJ2-7; 11 nucleotides match TRBD2. Germline CDR1 is DFQATT and CDR2 is SNEGSKA (reference sequence). The CDR3 is 15 amino acids. V dropped 6 bases and J dropped 1; count of bases not matched to a gene: 8.

The CDR3 loop is CASSYSMGGAEQFF. CDR3 bases: TGTGCCAGCAGTTACTCTATGGGGGGCGCTGAGCAGTTCTTC. The chain recombines TRBV6-5 with TRBJ2-1; D is possibly TRBD1 or TRBD2 (6 bases each). The V gene's germline CDR1 is MNHEY and CDR2 SVGAGI. This CDR3 region has 14 residues. Trimming took off 0 bases at V and 9 bases at J, with 12 bases between the two ends.

The J gene is TRBJ2-1, the V gene TRBV15, with 13 bases matching TRBD2. The germline V gene encodes CDR1 LNHNV and CDR2 YYDKDF (reference sequence). V was clipped by 2 bases and J by 8 bases; unmatched bases: 6. The CDR3 loop spans 16 amino acids. DNA for the CDR3: TGTGCCACCAGCAGACTATGGACTAGCGGGAGACATGAGCAGTTCTTC. Its translation is CATSRLWTSGRHEQFF.

This clonotype came up a few times. The DNA for the CDR3 is TGTGCCACCCCCCGCCTCAATGAGCAGTTCTTC. It yields the protein CATPRLNEQFF. The genes are TRBV7-9 and TRBJ2-1; no firm D call. With 10 bases removed from V and 6 bases from J, the gap between germline ends came to 10 bases. Per germline, CDR1 SEHNR and CDR2 FQNEAQ (reference sequence). The CDR3 extends over 11 amino acids.

This clonotype was recorded a few times. The J gene is TRBJ1-2, the V gene TRBV12-3 or TRBV12-4; no firm D call. The CDR3 totals 13 residues. V gave up 3 bases and J gave up 3 bases, with 8 bases separating them. CDR3 in DNA: TGTGCCAGCAGTTTCAAGGGCGACTATGGCTACACCTTC. It yields the protein CASSFKGDYGYTF.

This chain joins TRBV5-1 and TRBJ2-7; D call uncertain. Germline V CDR1 and CDR2: SGHRS, YFSETQ. Trimming removed 3 bases from V and 6 bases from J, with 13 bases in between. This CDR3 region has 13 residues. The CDR3 DNA sequence: TGCGCCAGCAGCTCCGGACGAGCGTCCGAGCAGTACTTC. This sequence encodes CASSSGRASEQYF.

This chain uses TRBV20-1 with TRBJ2-1, with D unresolved. CDR3 length equals 13 residues. The V gene lost 4 bases and the J gene lost 5 bases, with 12 bases spanning the gap. Germline assignment: CDR1 DFQATT and CDR2 SNEGSKA (reference sequence). The CDR3 coding sequence is TGCAGTGCTAAAGCTCCATTAAACAATGAGCAGTTCTTC. Protein: CSAKAPLNNEQFF.

The table lists this clonotype with a few counts. The chain employs TRBV6-1 and TRBJ2-7, with 7 bases fitting TRBD1. V was clipped by 5 bases and J by 2 bases; unmatched bases: 6. Germline CDR1 reads MNHNS; CDR2 reads SASEGT. The CDR3 runs to 14 residues. In DNA, the CDR3 is TGTGCCAGCAGTAGCCACAGGGGCGCCTACGAGCAGTACTTC. Encoded protein: CASSSHRGAYEQYF.

The V call is TRBV16, the J call TRBJ2-1; D may be TRBD2 (6 bases). The CDR3 spans 16 residues. Trimming cost V 2 bases and J 4 bases, with 15 bases left between them. Looked up from germline, CDR1 is KGHSY and CDR2 is FQNENV. The CDR3 DNA follows: TGTGCCAGCAGCCAAGACGCGGGAAAAGTATACAATGAGCAGTTCTTC. Protein product: CASSQDAGKVYNEQFF.

Ten or more counts support this clonotype. The V gene is TRBV12-3 or TRBV12-4, the J gene TRBJ1-1; D gene unclear. The CDR3 is 12 residues long. Between the trimmed V and J ends, which lost 9 bases and 3 bases, there was a span of 11 bases. The CDR3 here is CASKTGYTEAFF. CDR3 bases: TGTGCCAGTAAGACGGGATACACTGAAGCTTTCTTT.

CDR3 region: CASRPTSGGNNEQFF. As DNA, the CDR3 is TGTGCCAGCAGGCCGACTAGCGGGGGAAACAATGAGCAGTTCTTC. The chain employs TRBV12-3 or TRBV12-4 and TRBJ2-1; 12 bases agree with TRBD2. The CDR3 length is 15 residues. Losses at the gene ends were 6 bases for V and 5 bases for J; bases not matched to a gene: 5.

The chain joins TRBV7-9 to TRBJ2-7; 9 nucleotides agree with TRBD1. After removal of 3 bases from V and 5 bases from J, the junction contained 8 bases not matched to a gene. The CDR3 has 15 residues. Germline CDR1 reads SEHNR; CDR2 reads FQNEAQ (reference sequence). The CDR3 reads CASSFFKTGGNEQYF. The CDR3 DNA sequence: TGTGCCAGCAGCTTCTTCAAGACAGGGGGGAACGAGCAGTACTTC.

This clonotype came up a few times. The chain recombines TRBV7-2 with TRBJ2-3; D is unclear. The CDR3 has 14 residues. Between the trimmed V and J ends, which lost 5 bases and 2 bases, there was a span of 11 bases. The V gene's germline CDR1 is SGHTA and CDR2 FQGNSA. The CDR3 DNA reads as TGTGCCAGCAGCAAGACTCCCCTCACAGATACGCAGTATTTT. Its protein is CASSKTPLTDTQYF.

The rearrangement joins TRBV20-1 to TRBJ1-5; possible D gene TRBD1, 5 bases. V was shortened by 3 bases and J by 0 bases, with 15 bases between the two germline ends. Per germline, CDR1 DFQATT and CDR2 SNEGSKA (reference sequence). The CDR3 covers 16 residues. The CDR3 sequence: CSASGAGLYSNQPQHF. The CDR3 DNA sequence: TGCAGTGCTAGTGGGGCAGGACTTTATAGCAATCAGCCCCAGCATTTT.

The chain combines TRBV6-1 with TRBJ1-6, with TRBD1 as a possible D gene (5 bases). The CDR3 extends over 15 amino acids. The V gene lost 1 base and the J gene lost 6 bases, with 10 bases spanning the gap. Looked up from germline, CDR1 is MNHNS and CDR2 is SASEGT. CDR3: CASSEDGAGNSPLHF. CDR3 nucleotides: TGTGCCAGCAGTGAAGATGGGGCTGGTAATTCACCCCTCCACTTT.

This chain joins TRBV12-3 or TRBV12-4 and TRBJ2-1; 13 nucleotides line up with TRBD2. The junction had 8 bases not matched to a gene; V was cut back by 2 bases and J by 4 bases. There are 18 residues in the CDR3. The CDR3 reads CASSLFGTSGTIYNEQFF. In DNA, the CDR3 is TGTGCCAGCAGTTTATTTGGGACTAGCGGGACAATTTACAATGAGCAGTTCTTC.

The V and J genes are TRBV19 and TRBJ2-1; possibly TRBD2 for D (7 bases). The germline V and J ends were trimmed by 3 bases and 6 bases, with 15 bases remaining between them. Germline CDR1 and CDR2: LNHDA and SQIVND (reference sequence). CDR3 length: 15 residues. In DNA form, the CDR3 reads TGTGCCAGTAGTATTCGCGGGAGAGGGGGCAATGAGCAGTTCTTC. It is translated as CASSIRGRGGNEQFF.

J is TRBJ2-5 and V is TRBV20-1, with D hard to call. Germline V gene data show CDR1 as DFQATT and CDR2 as SNEGSKA (reference sequence). V lost 6 bases to trimming and J lost 5 bases, with 13 bases between them. This CDR3 region has 12 residues. The CDR3 DNA reads TGCAGTGCATATAGGGATTTGGAGACCCAGTACTTC. Its translation: CSAYRDLETQYF.

The chain uses TRBV20-1 and TRBJ2-2; D gene unclear. The CDR3 loop spans 13 amino acids. The germline V gene has CDR1 DFQATT and CDR2 SNEGSKA (reference sequence). The V gene lost 5 bases and the J gene lost 7 bases, with 14 bases spanning the gap. The CDR3: CSAPDPRNGELFF. As DNA, the CDR3 is TGCAGTGCTCCAGACCCACGAAACGGGGAGCTGTTTTTT.

Ten or more counts support this clonotype. The V and J genes are TRBV12-3 or TRBV12-4 and TRBJ2-5; D gene ambiguous. The CDR3 is 12 residues long. V was pared by 8 bases and J by 4 bases, with 11 bases between. In DNA form, the CDR3 reads TGTGCCAGCTCCCCAGGAGTAGAGACCCAGTACTTC. This translates into CASSPGVETQYF.